This entry features one T cell receptor beta chain sequence. This sample stems from a study of OX40 agonist ivuxolimab in advanced cancers. Per the germline V gene, CDR1 is SGHRS and CDR2 is YFSETQ. The CDR3 has 15 residues. With 0 bases removed from V and 3 bases from J, the gap between germline ends came to 11 bases. The protocol was immunoSEQ multiplex PCR, while the TCRdb copy is restricted to in-frame clones and leaves out a portion. This table has fewer than 50,000 clones, 89% appearing once. The receptor was isolated from an adult with an advanced solid tumor such as melanoma, head and neck, liver or kidney cancer. The gene calls are TRBV5-1 and TRBJ2-3, with TRBD2 as a possible D gene (5 bases). Sequencing used CD4+ or CD8+ T cells sorted from blood, obtained in a trial of the OX40 agonist ivuxolimab. This chain's CDR3 is CASSLELEGTDTQYF. For the CDR3, the DNA is TGCGCCAGCAGCTTGGAGCTAGAGGGTACAGATACGCAGTATTTT. Supplemented by reference TRBV5-1 and TRBJ2-3, the full variable domain reads KAGVTQTPRYLIKTRGQQVTLSCSPISGHRSVSWYQQTPGQGLQFLFEYFSETQRNKGNFPGRFSGRQFSNSRSEMNVSTLELGDSALYLCASSLELEGTDTQYFGPGTRLTVL.